A selection of T cell receptor beta chains follows, all from one sample in a study of blood T cell repertoires in COVID-19. The protocol was immunoSEQ multiplex PCR, while the TCRdb copy is restricted to in-frame clones and leaves out a portion. The table lists about 140,000 clones, 86% of them singletons. The specimen sequenced was peripheral blood. Source of these receptors: an older woman with acute or convalescent COVID-19. Both conserved end residues are part of each CDR3. D genes are given only for firm matches. Clone size is stated in some rows and not others, as once, few, many or a class when expanded.

abundance	d_gene	v_gene	j_gene	CDR3nt	CDR3aa
-	TRBD2	TRBV25-1	TRBJ2-5	TGTGCCAGCAGTGACGCGGGGGGGACCATTCGGAAGACCCAGTACTTC	CASSDAGGTIRKTQYF
-	TRBD1	TRBV28	TRBJ1-2	TGTGCCAGCAGAGGGACAGACTCTAACTATGGCTACACCTTC	CASRGTDSNYGYTF
-	-	TRBV30	TRBJ2-7	TGTGCCTGGACTACGGGCTACGAGCAGTACTTC	CAWTTGYEQYF
-	-	TRBV4-2	TRBJ1-2	TGTGCCAGCAGCCAAGATTACGGGGGTTACGATGGCTACACCTTC	CASSQDYGGYDGYTF
-	TRBD2	TRBV7-6	TRBJ2-3	TGTGCCAGCAGCGCCGGGACTAGCGGTGCTTTTTTCACAGATACGCAGTATTTT	CASSAGTSGAFFTDTQYF
-	-	TRBV6-2/TRBV6-3	TRBJ2-3	TGTGCCAGCAGTTACAGGGGGTCCTTAGCAGTAACAGATACGCAGTATTTT	CASSYRGSLAVTDTQYF
-	TRBD1	TRBV11-3	TRBJ1-6	TGTGCCAGTTCTAAAGGGACAGACTATAATTCACCCCTCCACTTT	CASSKGTDYNSPLHF
-	TRBD2	TRBV30	TRBJ2-5	TGTGCCTGGAGGCCCCGCCGTCGGGTAGCGGGGGGGCTAGGATTGGAGACCCAGTACTTC	CAWRPRRRVAGGLGLETQYF
-	-	TRBV7-3	TRBJ1-1	TGTGCCAGCAGCTTAGAGGGTAAAACTGAAGCTTTCTTT	CASSLEGKTEAFF
-	TRBD1	TRBV2	TRBJ2-7	TGTGCCAGCAGGGTCGACAGGGGTGACTACGAGCAGTACTTC	CASRVDRGDYEQYF
once	-	TRBV18	TRBJ1-2	TGTGCCAGCTCACCGGACCTAGCGAGGGACTACCTGAGGACTAACTATGGCTACACCTTC	CASSPDLARDYLRTNYGYTF
-	TRBD1	TRBV3-1/TRBV3-2	TRBJ2-7	TGTGCCAGCAGCCAAATACAGGGGGCCCCCTACGAGCAGTACTTC	CASSQIQGAPYEQYF
once	TRBD2	TRBV12-3/TRBV12-4	TRBJ2-7	TGTGCCAGCAGCTGGGGGGGGTACGAGCAGTACTTC	CASSWGGYEQYF
-	-	TRBV4-2	TRBJ2-7	TGTGCCAGCAGCTCCTGGGGGCGCGAGCAGTACTTC	CASSSWGREQYF
-	-	TRBV18	TRBJ1-3	TGTGCCAGCTCACCAAGTGGCGCGGCATACTCTGGAAACACCATATATTTT	CASSPSGAAYSGNTIYF